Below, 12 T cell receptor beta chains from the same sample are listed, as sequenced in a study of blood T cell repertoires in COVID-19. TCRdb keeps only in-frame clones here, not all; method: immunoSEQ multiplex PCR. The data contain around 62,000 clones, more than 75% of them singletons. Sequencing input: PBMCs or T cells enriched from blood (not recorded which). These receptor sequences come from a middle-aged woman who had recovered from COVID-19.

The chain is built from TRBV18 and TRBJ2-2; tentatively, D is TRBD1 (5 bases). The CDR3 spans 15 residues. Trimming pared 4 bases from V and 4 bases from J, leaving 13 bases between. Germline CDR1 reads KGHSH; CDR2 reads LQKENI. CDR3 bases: TGTGCCAGCTCACAGAGGCAGGGAACCACCGGGGAGCTGTTTTTT. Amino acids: CASSQRQGTTGELFF.

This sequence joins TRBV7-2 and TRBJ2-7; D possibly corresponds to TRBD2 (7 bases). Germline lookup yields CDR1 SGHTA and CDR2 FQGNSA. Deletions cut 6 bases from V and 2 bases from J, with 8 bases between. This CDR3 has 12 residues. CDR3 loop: CASRGGPYEQYF. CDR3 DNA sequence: TGTGCCAGCAGGGGGGGGCCCTACGAGCAGTACTTC.

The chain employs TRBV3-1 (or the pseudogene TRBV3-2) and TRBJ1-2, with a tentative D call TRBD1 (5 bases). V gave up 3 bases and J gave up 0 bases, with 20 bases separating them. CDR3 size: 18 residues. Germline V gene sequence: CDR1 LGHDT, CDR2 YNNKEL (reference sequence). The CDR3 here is CASSQEQDHLLANYGYTF. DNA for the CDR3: TGTGCCAGCAGCCAGGAACAGGACCACCTCTTAGCTAACTATGGCTACACCTTC.

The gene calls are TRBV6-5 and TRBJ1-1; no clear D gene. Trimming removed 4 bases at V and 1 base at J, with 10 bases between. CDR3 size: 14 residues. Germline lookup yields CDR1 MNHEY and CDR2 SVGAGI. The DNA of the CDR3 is TGTGCCAGCAGTTTAACGGGGAAGAACACTGAAGCTTTCTTT. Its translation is CASSLTGKNTEAFF.

The CDR3: CASSIRTSGITDTQYF. The CDR3 coding sequence is TGTGCCAGCAGCATTCGGACTAGCGGAATCACAGATACGCAGTATTTT. The V gene is TRBV7-8, the J gene TRBJ2-3; 10 bases agree with TRBD2. Trimming at V came to 5 bases and at J to 2 bases, leaving 7 bases not matched to a gene. The CDR3 runs to 16 residues. CDR1 SGHVS and CDR2 FQNEAQ come from the germline V gene. The variable domain in full, completed from reference TRBV7-8 and TRBJ2-3, reads GAGVSQSPRYKVAKRGQDVALRCDPISGHVSLFWYQQALGQGPEFLTYFQNEAQLDKSGLPSDRFFAERPEGSVSTLKIQRTQQEDSAVYLCASSIRTSGITDTQYFGPGTRLTVL.

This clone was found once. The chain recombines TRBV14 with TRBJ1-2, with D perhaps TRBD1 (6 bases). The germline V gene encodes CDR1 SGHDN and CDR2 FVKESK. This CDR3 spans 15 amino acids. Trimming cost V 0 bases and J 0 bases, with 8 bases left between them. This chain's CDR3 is CASSQERGTNYGYTF. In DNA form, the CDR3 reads TGTGCCAGCAGCCAAGAAAGGGGGACTAACTATGGCTACACCTTC.

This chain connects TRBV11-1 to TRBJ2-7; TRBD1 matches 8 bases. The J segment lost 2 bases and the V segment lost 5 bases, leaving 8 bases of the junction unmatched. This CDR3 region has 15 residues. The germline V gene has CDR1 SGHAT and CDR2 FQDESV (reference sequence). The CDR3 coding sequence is TGTGCCAGCAGCCGAGGACAGGGAAGTACCTACGAGCAGTACTTC. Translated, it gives CASSRGQGSTYEQYF. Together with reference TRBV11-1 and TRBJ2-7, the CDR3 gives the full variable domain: EAEVAQSPRYKITEKSQAVAFWCDPISGHATLYWYRQILGQGPELLVQFQDESVVDDSQLPKDRFSAERLKGVDSTLKIQPAELGDSAMYLCASSRGQGSTYEQYFGPGTRLTVT.

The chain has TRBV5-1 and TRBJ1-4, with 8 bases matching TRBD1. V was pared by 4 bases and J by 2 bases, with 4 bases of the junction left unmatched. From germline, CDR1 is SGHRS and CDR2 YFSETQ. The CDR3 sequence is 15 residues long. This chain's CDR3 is CASSTGQGTNEKLFF. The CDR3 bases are TGCGCCAGCAGCACCGGACAGGGCACTAATGAAAAACTGTTTTTT.

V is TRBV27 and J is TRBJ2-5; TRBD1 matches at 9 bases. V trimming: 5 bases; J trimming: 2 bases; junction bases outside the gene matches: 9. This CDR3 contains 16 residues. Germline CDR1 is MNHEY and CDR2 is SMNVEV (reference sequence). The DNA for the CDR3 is TGTGCCAGCAGTACGGGACAGGGAAAGTCGCAAGAGACCCAGTACTTC. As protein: CASSTGQGKSQETQYF.

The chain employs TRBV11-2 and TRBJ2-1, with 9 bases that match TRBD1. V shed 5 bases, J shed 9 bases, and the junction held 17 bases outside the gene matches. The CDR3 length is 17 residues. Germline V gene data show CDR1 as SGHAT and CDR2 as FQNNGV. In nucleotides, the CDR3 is TGTGCCAGCAGCCCCCGAGGGGGGACAGGGACGTCTGGTGAGCAGTTCTTC. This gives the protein CASSPRGGTGTSGEQFF.

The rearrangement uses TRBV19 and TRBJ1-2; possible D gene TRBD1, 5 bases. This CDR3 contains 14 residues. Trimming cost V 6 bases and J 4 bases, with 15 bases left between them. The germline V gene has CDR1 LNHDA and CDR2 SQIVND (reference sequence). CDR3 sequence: CASRVRAKGYGYTF. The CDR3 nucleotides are TGTGCCAGTAGGGTCAGGGCGAAGGGCTATGGCTACACCTTC.

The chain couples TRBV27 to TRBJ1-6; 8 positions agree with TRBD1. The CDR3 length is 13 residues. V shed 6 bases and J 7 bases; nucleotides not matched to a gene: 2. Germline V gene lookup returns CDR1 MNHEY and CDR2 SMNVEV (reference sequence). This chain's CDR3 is CASSRGPNSPLHF. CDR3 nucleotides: TGTGCCAGCAGCAGGGGGCCAAATTCACCCCTCCACTTT.